A single sample is the source of the 13 T cell receptor beta chains below, sequenced in a study of T cell responses to AZD1222 COVID-19 vaccine. Some clones are missing from TCRdb's copy, which holds only in-frame ones; the method was immunoSEQ multiplex PCR. This table holds some 140,000 clones, about four fifths found once. The sequenced sample was peripheral blood, obtained on day 0 of AZD1222 vaccination. These TCRs come from an adult in good health.

The chain uses TRBV19 and TRBJ1-1; a weak D match, TRBD1 (5 bases). This CDR3 spans 14 amino acids. The ends were cut back, 6 bases at V and 0 bases at J, with 11 bases in the middle. The germline gives CDR1 LNHDA, CDR2 SQIVND (reference sequence). CDR3 in amino acids: CASSSGTLNTEAFF. The CDR3 DNA reads as TGTGCCAGTAGCTCAGGGACGTTGAACACTGAAGCTTTCTTT.

This clone was observed a single time. The CDR3 region has the DNA TGTGCCAGCAGCGTAGGGGACAGCCTTACCGGGGAGCTGTTTTTT. Translated: CASSVGDSLTGELFF. This rearrangement joins TRBV9 to TRBJ2-2, with 7 bases identical to TRBD1. V shed 0 bases, J shed 5 bases, and the junction held 4 bases outside the gene matches. CDR3 length equals 15 residues. Germline V gene sequence: CDR1 SGDLS, CDR2 YYNGEE.

The CDR3 here is CATSDPAGVNAGANVLTF. CDR3 DNA sequence: TGTGCCACCAGTGATCCGGCAGGGGTGAACGCTGGGGCCAACGTCCTGACTTTC. This rearrangement joins TRBV24-1 to TRBJ2-6; possibly TRBD1 for D (6 bases). Deletions cut 3 bases from V and 2 bases from J, with 16 bases between. The CDR3 has 18 amino acids. Germline loops: CDR1 KGHDR, CDR2 SFDVKD.

The rearrangement uses TRBV28 and TRBJ1-2; 7 positions match TRBD1. CDR1 and CDR2 (germline): MDHEN, SYDVKM. The V gene end was trimmed by 8 bases and the J gene end by 5 bases; junction bases not matched to a gene: 2. The CDR3 consists of 11 residues. This CDR3 is CASEGAYGYTF. The CDR3 DNA sequence: TGTGCCAGCGAGGGGGCTTATGGCTACACCTTC.

V gene TRBV28 combines with J gene TRBJ1-5; TRBD1 agrees at 8 bases. This CDR3 is built from 14 residues. The germline gives CDR1 MDHEN, CDR2 SYDVKM. Trimming at V came to 7 bases and at J to 7 bases, leaving 9 bases not matched to a gene. This CDR3 is CASTRTGTRQPQHF. CDR3 nucleotide sequence: TGTGCCAGCACCAGGACAGGGACGAGGCAGCCCCAGCATTTT. Full variable domain (outside the CDR3, taken from reference TRBV28 and TRBJ1-5): DVKVTQSSRYLVKRTGEKVFLECVQDMDHENMFWYRQDPGLGLRLIYFSYDVKMKEKGDIPEGYSVSREKKERFSLILESASTNQTSMYLCASTRTGTRQPQHFGDGTRLSIL.

The chain is built from TRBV15 and TRBJ1-2; D ambiguous. The CDR3 runs 12 residues. Germline loops: CDR1 LNHNV, CDR2 YYDKDF (reference sequence). V lost 2 bases and J 6 bases, leaving 7 bases between the germline ends. DNA of the CDR3: TGTGCCACCAGCAGATTAGGGAATGGCTACACCTTC. This encodes CATSRLGNGYTF.

This chain's CDR3 is CSASDGGRTDTQYF. DNA of the CDR3: TGCAGTGCTAGTGACGGGGGCCGCACAGATACGCAGTATTTT. V and J are TRBV20-1 and TRBJ2-3; D could derive from TRBD1 or TRBD2 (6 bases each). The CDR3 is 14 amino acids. V was cut by 3 bases and J by 1 base, with 11 bases left in between. Per germline, CDR1 DFQATT and CDR2 SNEGSKA (reference sequence).

J is TRBJ2-7 and V is TRBV6-5, with 10 bases matching TRBD1. The germline V gene encodes CDR1 MNHEY and CDR2 SVGAGI. J gave up 3 bases and V 6 bases, and 8 bases lay outside the gene matches. The CDR3 runs 15 residues. In DNA, the CDR3 is TGTGCCAGCAGCCTACCCCGGGACAGGGGCTACGAGCAGTACTTC. As protein: CASSLPRDRGYEQYF.

V and J are TRBV6-5 and TRBJ1-5; 8 nucleotides agree with TRBD1. The V gene end was trimmed by 5 bases and the J gene end by 9 bases; junction bases not matched to a gene: 9. The CDR3 length is 14 residues. Germline-derived CDR1 and CDR2 are MNHEY and SVGAGI. Here the CDR3 DNA reads TGTGCCAGCAGTCATAGACAGGGGATTGTGCCCCAGCATTTT. Its translation: CASSHRQGIVPQHF.

As DNA, the CDR3 is TGTGCCAGTAGCCTGACAGGGGCCAATCAGCCCCAGCATTTT. Translation: CASSLTGANQPQHF. The J gene is TRBJ1-5, the V gene TRBV19, with TRBD1 matching 8 bases. The germline CDR1 and CDR2 sequences are LNHDA and SQIVND (reference sequence). The CDR3 covers 14 residues. The V gene end was trimmed by 6 bases and the J gene end by 3 bases; junction bases not matched to a gene: 4.

This chain links TRBV19 with TRBJ1-4; a weak D match, TRBD1 (6 bases). Germline loops: CDR1 LNHDA, CDR2 SQIVND (reference sequence). Trimming took off 4 bases at V and 8 bases at J, with 14 bases between the two ends. The CDR3 has 14 amino acids. CDR3 in amino acids: CASSRGQPREKLFF. DNA for the CDR3: TGTGCCAGTAGTAGGGGGCAGCCGAGGGAAAAACTGTTTTTT.

The chain uses TRBV18 and TRBJ1-1, with no clear D. Trimming removed 2 bases at V and 5 bases at J, with 9 bases between. The CDR3 covers 13 residues. In germline, CDR1 is KGHSH, CDR2 LQKENI. CDR3 in DNA: TGTGCCAGCTCACCAGGGATGGGGACTGAAGCTTTCTTT. Translating it yields CASSPGMGTEAFF.

The J gene is TRBJ2-1, the V gene TRBV10-1; weak D call: TRBD1 (6 bases). The germline gives CDR1 WNHNN, CDR2 SYGVQD (reference sequence). The V and J ends lost 2 bases and 4 bases respectively, with 18 bases between them. The CDR3 has 17 amino acids. CDR3 bases: TGCGCCAGCAGTGAGAAAAGGCTAGCAGGGGTTTACAATGAGCAGTTCTTC. This encodes CASSEKRLAGVYNEQFF.